The rows below give T cell receptor beta chains drawn from one sample of a study of cytomegalovirus exposure and HLA in healthy donors. Measured with immunoSEQ multiplex PCR; TCRdb has only the in-frame clones, and not every one. The sample has 150,000 to 200,000 clones; 60% to 85% are singletons. Source material: PBMCs. All receptors come from a woman aged 40 to 49 in good health and CMV-seronegative. Both conserved end residues are part of each CDR3. The D gene is left open where the match is weak. Clone size is not always given. Where it is, it says once, few, many or a class for expanded clones.

>-|TRBJ2-4|TRBD2|TRBV10-3|16
CAISDFGAGGGDIQYF
TGTGCCATCAGTGATTTTGGAGCGGGAGGTGGGGACATTCAGTACTTC
>few|TRBJ2-3|-|TRBV11-2|15
CASSLSGPLPDTQYF
TGTGCCAGCAGCTTATCGGGTCCTCTGCCAGATACGCAGTATTTT
>-|TRBJ1-4|-|TRBV5-1|14
CASGRGDGGEKLFF
TGCGCCAGCGGACGGGGCGACGGGGGGGAAAAACTGTTTTTT
>-|TRBJ1-5|-|TRBV4-3|15
CASSLQHRGNQPQHF
TGCGCCAGCAGCCTCCAGCACCGGGGCAATCAGCCCCAGCATTTT
>-|TRBJ2-7|-|TRBV10-3|14
CATGRTDNKREQYF
TGTGCCACGGGTAGGACAGACAACAAGCGCGAGCAGTACTTC
>-|TRBJ1-1|-|TRBV18|15
CASSYTDSPSTEAFF
TGTGCCAGCTCATATACGGACAGCCCTAGCACTGAAGCTTTCTTT
>-|TRBJ2-5|TRBD2|TRBV9|16
CASSEGLAGAIETQYF
TGTGCCAGCAGCGAGGGACTAGCGGGAGCAATAGAGACCCAGTACTTC
>-|TRBJ1-6|-|TRBV5-1|12
CASSLEDSPLHF
TGCGCCAGCAGCTTAGAGGATTCACCCCTCCACTTT
>-|TRBJ2-2|-|TRBV4-3|17
CASSRGLGGLSTGELFF
TGCGCCAGCAGCCGAGGACTAGGGGGACTCTCCACCGGGGAGCTGTTTTTT
>once|TRBJ1-3|-|TRBV6-5|15
CASRSGVAAGNTIYF
TGTGCCAGCAGATCCGGAGTGGCAGCTGGAAACACCATATATTTT
>once|TRBJ1-1|-|TRBV4-3|17
CASSQDPQGRVLTEAFF
TGCGCCAGCAGCCAAGATCCCCAGGGCCGTGTTCTCACTGAAGCTTTCTTT
>-|TRBJ2-7|-|TRBV5-6|13
CASSPRAGNEQYF
TGTGCCAGCAGCCCCCGGGCCGGGAACGAGCAGTACTTC
>-|TRBJ2-1|TRBD2|TRBV19|18
CASSSTGTSGRAINEQFF
TGTGCCAGTAGTTCTACCGGGACTAGCGGGAGGGCCATCAATGAGCAGTTCTTC
>-|TRBJ2-4|-|TRBV18|15
CASSPGGIAKNIQYF
TGTGCCAGCTCACCAGGCGGCATAGCCAAAAACATTCAGTACTTC
>-|TRBJ1-5|TRBD1|TRBV2|14
CASRLDRGAQPQHF
TGTGCCAGCAGACTAGACAGGGGCGCTCAGCCCCAGCATTTT
>few|TRBJ2-7|TRBD2|TRBV18|15
CASSPGLAGGNEQYF
TGTGCCAGCTCACCAGGATTAGCGGGAGGGAACGAGCAGTACTTC
>once|TRBJ1-3|-|TRBV2|14
CASSTPGTRNTIYF
TGTGCCAGCAGTACTCCAGGGACTAGAAACACCATATATTTT
>-|TRBJ2-1|TRBD2|TRBV13|18
CASSSPSGLAGGGNEQFF
TGTGCCAGCAGCTCTCCCTCGGGACTAGCGGGGGGGGGCAATGAGCAGTTCTTC
>-|TRBJ2-1|TRBD1|TRBV11-2|14
CASSLDLDRDEQFF
TGTGCCAGCAGCTTAGATCTGGACAGGGATGAGCAGTTCTTC
>-|TRBJ2-5|-|TRBV7-2|14
CASSSRDYQETQYF
TGTGCCAGCAGCTCCCGGGACTACCAAGAGACCCAGTACTTC
>-|TRBJ1-1|-|TRBV6-6|15
CASSYSQGRVTEAFF
TGTGCCAGCAGTTACTCGCAAGGGAGGGTCACTGAAGCTTTCTTT
>once|TRBJ2-2|TRBD1|TRBV6-5|15
CASSVRQGTNGELFF
TGTGCCAGCAGTGTAAGACAGGGAACGAACGGGGAGCTGTTTTTT
>once|TRBJ2-5|TRBD2|TRBV5-1|15
CASSLAGALQETQYF
TGCGCCAGCAGCTTAGCGGGAGCGCTCCAAGAGACCCAGTACTTC
>-|TRBJ1-1|TRBD1|TRBV6-5|16
CASSYLSGTGHTEAFF
TGTGCCAGCAGTTACTTATCCGGGACAGGGCACACTGAAGCTTTCTTT
>once|TRBJ1-5|-|TRBV6-5|15
CASSYSIFRDQPQHF
TGTGCCAGCAGTTACTCAATCTTCCGGGATCAGCCCCAGCATTTT
>-|TRBJ2-3|-|TRBV7-9|17
CASSSPGFLGGTDTQYF
TGTGCCAGCAGCTCCCCAGGATTTTTAGGGGGCACAGATACGCAGTATTTT
>-|TRBJ2-2|TRBD1|TRBV7-9|17
CASSPPWGQAKTGELFF
TGTGCCAGCAGCCCCCCCTGGGGACAGGCCAAAACCGGGGAGCTGTTTTTT
>-|TRBJ2-1|TRBD2|TRBV15|14
CATSILAGAPGLFF
TGTGCCACCAGCATTCTGGCGGGAGCCCCGGGTCTGTTCTTC
>-|TRBJ2-2|-|TRBV30|14
CAMEPRVGTGELFF
TGTGCCATGGAGCCGCGGGTAGGCACCGGGGAGCTGTTTTTT
>-|TRBJ2-1|TRBD2|TRBV4-2|17
CASSQGMASGPYNEQFF
TGTGCCAGCAGCCAAGGAATGGCTAGCGGTCCATACAATGAGCAGTTCTTC
>-|TRBJ2-1|TRBD2|TRBV30|15
CAWNIAGLGYNEQFF
TGTGCCTGGAATATTGCGGGACTAGGATACAATGAGCAGTTCTTC
>-|TRBJ2-5|TRBD2|TRBV30|13
CAWRRLAGETQYF
TGTGCCTGGAGGCGACTAGCGGGAGAGACCCAGTACTTC
>-|TRBJ1-1|-|TRBV6-5|13
CASTGYGNTEAFF
TGTGCCAGCACCGGGTATGGGAACACTGAAGCTTTCTTT
>-|TRBJ1-5|TRBD1|TRBV16|16
CASSQSRTGDAQPQHF
TGTGCCAGCAGCCAATCACGGACAGGGGATGCTCAGCCCCAGCATTTT
>-|TRBJ2-3|TRBD2|TRBV9|16
CASSPTSGRAPDTQYF
TGTGCCAGCAGTCCAACTAGCGGGAGGGCTCCAGATACGCAGTATTTT
>-|TRBJ1-5|-|TRBV6-1|14
CASSEGYSNQPQHF
TGTGCCAGCAGTGAAGGTTATAGCAATCAGCCCCAGCATTTT
>-|TRBJ1-5|TRBD1|TRBV19|17
CASSYRTGFTGNQPQHF
TGTGCCAGTAGTTACCGGACAGGGTTTACCGGCAATCAGCCCCAGCATTTT